This passage covers 7 T cell receptor beta chains from one sample sequenced in a study of cytomegalovirus exposure and HLA in healthy donors. This PCR relied on a set of 60 Vbeta primers and 13 Jbeta primers. Assay: immunoSEQ multiplex PCR; the TCRdb copy retains only in-frame clones and omits some. This sample has roughly 160,000 clones; around 69% occur once, and the top ten carry 2.8%. Material: PBMCs. These receptors all come from a woman aged 25 to 45 in good health and CMV-seronegative.

This rearrangement joins TRBV5-8 to TRBJ1-2; tentative D call: TRBD1 (5 bases). The CDR3 consists of 14 residues. V was trimmed by 4 bases and J by 2 bases, leaving 12 bases between them. Germline CDR1 and CDR2: SGHTS and YDEGEE. The CDR3 DNA reads as TGTGCCAGCAGCCACAGCGCAGGGAACTATGGCTACACCTTC. Residues: CASSHSAGNYGYTF.

The chain has TRBV11-3 and TRBJ2-5, with 9 bases aligning to TRBD1. CDR1 and CDR2 from the germline V gene are SGHNT and YENEEA. The CDR3 runs 13 residues. V trimming: 3 bases; J trimming: 4 bases; junction bases outside the gene matches: 0. Here the CDR3 DNA reads TGTGCCAGCAGCTTGGGACAGGGAGAGACCCAGTACTTC. Protein: CASSLGQGETQYF. The variable domain in full, with the rest retrieved from reference TRBV11-3 and TRBJ2-5, is EAGVVQSPRYKIIEKKQPVAFWCNPISGHNTLYWYLQNLGQGPELLIRYENEEAVDDSQLPKDRFSAERLKGVDSTLKIQPAELGDSAVYLCASSLGQGETQYFGPGTRLLVL.

This clone was observed a few times. J is TRBJ2-1 and V is TRBV28, with TRBD2 matching over 7 bases. The J segment lost 0 bases and the V segment lost 8 bases, leaving 7 bases of the junction unmatched. Germline V lookup: CDR1 MDHEN, CDR2 SYDVKM. CDR3 length: 15 residues. The CDR3 region is CASGDGGSSYNEQFF. Here the CDR3 DNA reads TGTGCCAGCGGAGACGGGGGGAGCTCCTACAATGAGCAGTTCTTC.

The V gene is TRBV5-1, the J gene TRBJ1-1, with D possibly being TRBD1 (6 bases). Trimming stripped 1 base from V and 0 bases from J, with 19 bases between. The CDR3 contains 18 residues. Germline V gene sequence: CDR1 SGHRS, CDR2 YFSETQ. The CDR3 DNA sequence: TGCGCCAGCAGCTTGCGCCCTGCGGGGGCGGGTATGAACACTGAAGCTTTCTTT. It codes for CASSLRPAGAGMNTEAFF.

This clone was recorded only once. V is TRBV9 and J is TRBJ1-4; D unresolved. The germline V gene encodes CDR1 SGDLS and CDR2 YYNGEE. V dropped 0 bases and J dropped 0 bases, with 12 bases sitting between them. The CDR3 covers 17 residues. The CDR3 DNA is TGTGCCAGCAGCGTAGATCCAGTCTTACCAACTAATGAAAAACTGTTTTTT. This translates into CASSVDPVLPTNEKLFF.

The chain has TRBV11-2 and TRBJ1-1; D remains unclear. Germline CDR1 is SGHAT and CDR2 is FQNNGV. CDR3 size: 13 residues. The V end was cut by 1 base, the J end by 0 bases, with 3 bases between. This CDR3 reads CASSLGLNTEAFF. DNA of the CDR3: TGTGCCAGCAGCTTAGGGCTGAACACTGAAGCTTTCTTT.

The chain links TRBV28 to TRBJ1-2; D not resolved. Deletions cut 5 bases from V and 4 bases from J, with 17 bases between. The CDR3 runs 15 residues. Germline-derived CDR1 and CDR2 are MDHEN and SYDVKM. The CDR3 sequence: CASSLSQLYVYGYTF. CDR3 in DNA: TGTGCCAGCAGTCTCTCACAGCTCTATGTCTATGGCTACACCTTC.